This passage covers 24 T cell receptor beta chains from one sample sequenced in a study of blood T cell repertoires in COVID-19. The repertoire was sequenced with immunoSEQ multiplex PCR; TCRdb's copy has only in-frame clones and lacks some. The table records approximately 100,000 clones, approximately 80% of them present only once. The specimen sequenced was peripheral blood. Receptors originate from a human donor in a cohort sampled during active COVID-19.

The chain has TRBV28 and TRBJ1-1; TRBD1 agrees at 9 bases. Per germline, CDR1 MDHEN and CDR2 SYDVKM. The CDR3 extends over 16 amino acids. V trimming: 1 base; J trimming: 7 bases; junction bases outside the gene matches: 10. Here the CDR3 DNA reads TGTGCCAGCAGTTTATTATCGGGGTGGGGACAGGGTGAAGCTTTCTTT. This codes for CASSLLSGWGQGEAFF.

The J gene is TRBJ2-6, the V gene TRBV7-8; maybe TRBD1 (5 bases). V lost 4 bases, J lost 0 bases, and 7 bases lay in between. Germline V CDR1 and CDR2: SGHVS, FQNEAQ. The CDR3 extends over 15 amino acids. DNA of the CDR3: TGTGCCAGCAGCTGGGGCGACTCTGGGGCCAACGTCCTGACTTTC. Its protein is CASSWGDSGANVLTF.

Here the CDR3 reads CASSKAPGQGFYEQYF. CDR3 coding DNA: TGTGCCAGCAGCAAAGCCCCGGGACAGGGGTTCTACGAGCAGTACTTC. The chain joins TRBV21-1 to TRBJ2-7; the table's D call, TRBD1, has no DNA check behind it. TRBV21-1 is assigned pseudogene status. This CDR3 contains 16 residues.

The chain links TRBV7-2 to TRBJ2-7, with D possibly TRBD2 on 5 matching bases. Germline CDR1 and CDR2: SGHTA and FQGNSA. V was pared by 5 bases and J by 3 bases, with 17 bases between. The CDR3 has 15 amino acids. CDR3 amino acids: CASSLTSGRVYEQYF. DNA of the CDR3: TGTGCCAGCAGCCTTACCTCGGGAAGGGTCTACGAGCAGTACTTC. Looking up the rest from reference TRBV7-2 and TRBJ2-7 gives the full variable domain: GAGVSQSPSNKVTEKGKDVELRCDPISGHTALYWYRQSLGQGLEFLIYFQGNSAPDKSGLPSDRFSAERTGGSVSTLTIQRTQQEDSAVYLCASSLTSGRVYEQYFGPGTRLTVT.

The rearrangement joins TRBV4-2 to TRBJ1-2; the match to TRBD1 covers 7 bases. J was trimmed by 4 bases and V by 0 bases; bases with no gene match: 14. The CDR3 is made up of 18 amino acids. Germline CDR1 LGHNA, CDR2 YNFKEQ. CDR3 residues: CASSQEKTGTFPVYGYTF. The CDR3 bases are TGTGCCAGCAGCCAAGAAAAGACAGGGACTTTCCCTGTCTATGGCTACACCTTC.

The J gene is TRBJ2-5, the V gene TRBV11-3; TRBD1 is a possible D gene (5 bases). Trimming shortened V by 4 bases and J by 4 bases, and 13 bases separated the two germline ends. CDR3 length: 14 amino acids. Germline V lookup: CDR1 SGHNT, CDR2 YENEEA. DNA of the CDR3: TGTGCCAGCAGCTCATCCAGGGTACGAGAGACCCAGTACTTC. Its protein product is CASSSSRVRETQYF.

CDR3 region: CASSQDSGVYEQYF. The DNA of the CDR3 is TGCGCCAGCAGCCAAGACAGCGGGGTTTACGAGCAGTACTTC. The V gene is TRBV4-3, the J gene TRBJ2-7; 7 nucleotides line up with TRBD2. Germline V gene data show CDR1 as LGHNA and CDR2 as YSLEER. The CDR3 consists of 14 residues. Trimming removed 0 bases from V and 4 bases from J; junction bases left unmatched: 3.

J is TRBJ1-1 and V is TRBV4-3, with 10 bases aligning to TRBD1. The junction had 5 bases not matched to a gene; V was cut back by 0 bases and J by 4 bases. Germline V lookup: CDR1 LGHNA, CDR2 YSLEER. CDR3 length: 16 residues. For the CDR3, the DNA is TGCGCCAGCAGCCAAGACGACAGGGGGCGCTTCACTGAAGCTTTCTTT. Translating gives CASSQDDRGRFTEAFF.

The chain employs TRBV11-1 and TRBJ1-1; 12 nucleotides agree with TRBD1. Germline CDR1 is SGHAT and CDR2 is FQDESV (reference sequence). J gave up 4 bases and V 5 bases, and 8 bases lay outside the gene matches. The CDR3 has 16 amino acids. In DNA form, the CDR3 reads TGTGCCAGCAGCCTGGGACAGGGGGCGAGTGGCACTGAAGCTTTCTTT. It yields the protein CASSLGQGASGTEAFF.

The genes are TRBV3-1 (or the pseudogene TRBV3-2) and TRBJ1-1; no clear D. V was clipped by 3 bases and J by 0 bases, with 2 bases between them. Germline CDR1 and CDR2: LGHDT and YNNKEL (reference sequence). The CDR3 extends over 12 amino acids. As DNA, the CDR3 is TGTGCCAGCAGCCACTTGAACACTGAAGCTTTCTTT. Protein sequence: CASSHLNTEAFF.

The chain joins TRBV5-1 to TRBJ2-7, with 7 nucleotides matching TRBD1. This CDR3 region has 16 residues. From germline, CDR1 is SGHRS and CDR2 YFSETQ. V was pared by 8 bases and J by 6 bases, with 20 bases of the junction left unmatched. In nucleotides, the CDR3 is TGCGCCAGTCAAGGGGCCGCCGTGAGGGGGCATCGCGAGCAGTACTTC. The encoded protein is CASQGAAVRGHREQYF.

The CDR3 region is CASSLRGETQYF. As DNA, the CDR3 is TGCGCCAGCAGCCTAAGGGGGGAGACCCAGTACTTC. The chain couples TRBV5-1 to TRBJ2-5; TRBD1 might be the D (6 bases). CDR3 length: 12 residues. The germline V and J ends were trimmed by 4 bases and 5 bases, with 9 bases remaining between them. CDR1 is SGHRS, CDR2 YFSETQ, per germline.

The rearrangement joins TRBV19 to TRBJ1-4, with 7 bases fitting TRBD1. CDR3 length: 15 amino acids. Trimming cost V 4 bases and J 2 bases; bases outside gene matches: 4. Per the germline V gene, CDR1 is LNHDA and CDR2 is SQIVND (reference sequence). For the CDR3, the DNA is TGTGCCAGTAGTAGCACAGGGGTTACTAATGAAAAACTGTTTTTT. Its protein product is CASSSTGVTNEKLFF.

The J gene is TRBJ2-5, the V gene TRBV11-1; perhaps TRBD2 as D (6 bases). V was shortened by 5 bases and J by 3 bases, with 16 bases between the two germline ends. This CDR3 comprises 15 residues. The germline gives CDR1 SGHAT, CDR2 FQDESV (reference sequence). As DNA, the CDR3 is TGTGCCAGCAGCCCGACCGGGAGAGGGGAAGAGACCCAGTACTTC. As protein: CASSPTGRGEETQYF.

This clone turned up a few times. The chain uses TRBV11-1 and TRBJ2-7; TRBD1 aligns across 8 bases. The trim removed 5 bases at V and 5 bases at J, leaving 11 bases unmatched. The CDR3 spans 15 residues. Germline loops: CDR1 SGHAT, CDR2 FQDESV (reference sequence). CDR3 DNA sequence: TGTGCCAGCAGCCTAGGGACAGGTAGATGGAACGAGCAGTACTTC. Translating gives CASSLGTGRWNEQYF.

CDR3 region: CASSPRSSSGSSSSSYNEQFF. The CDR3 DNA reads TGCGCCAGCAGCCCCAGATCGTCTAGCGGGAGCTCCTCCAGCTCCTACAATGAGCAGTTCTTC. This rearrangement joins TRBV4-1 to TRBJ2-1; the match to TRBD2 covers 10 bases. CDR1 MGHRA and CDR2 YSYEKL come from the germline V gene. Trimming at V came to 4 bases and at J to 0 bases, leaving 18 bases not matched to a gene. There are 21 residues in the CDR3.

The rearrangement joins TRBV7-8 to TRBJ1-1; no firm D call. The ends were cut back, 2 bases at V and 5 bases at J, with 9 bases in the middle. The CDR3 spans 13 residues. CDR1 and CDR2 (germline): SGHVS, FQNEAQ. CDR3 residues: CASSLRRATEAFF. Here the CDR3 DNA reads TGTGCCAGCAGCTTAAGGAGGGCAACTGAAGCTTTCTTT.

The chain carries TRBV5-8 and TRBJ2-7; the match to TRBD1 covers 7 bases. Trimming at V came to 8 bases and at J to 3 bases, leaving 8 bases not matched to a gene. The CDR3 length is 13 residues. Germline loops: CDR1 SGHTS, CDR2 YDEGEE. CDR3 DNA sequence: TGTGCCAGTCCGGGACAGCTCCGCTACGAGCAGTACTTC. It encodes CASPGQLRYEQYF.

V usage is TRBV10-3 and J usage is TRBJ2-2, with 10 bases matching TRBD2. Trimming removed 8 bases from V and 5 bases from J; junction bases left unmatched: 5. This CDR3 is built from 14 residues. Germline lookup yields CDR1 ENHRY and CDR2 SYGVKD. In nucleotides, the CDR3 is TGTGCCATCGGGCTAGCGGGAGAAACCGGGGAGCTGTTTTTT. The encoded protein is CAIGLAGETGELFF.

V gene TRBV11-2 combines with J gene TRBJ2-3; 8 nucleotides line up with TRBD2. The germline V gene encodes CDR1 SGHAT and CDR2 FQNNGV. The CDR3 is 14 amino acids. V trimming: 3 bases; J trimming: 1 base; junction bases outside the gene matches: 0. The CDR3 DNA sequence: TGTGCCAGCAGCTTGACTAGCGGCACAGATACGCAGTATTTT. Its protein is CASSLTSGTDTQYF. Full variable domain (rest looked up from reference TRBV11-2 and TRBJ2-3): EAGVAQSPRYKIIEKRQSVAFWCNPISGHATLYWYQQILGQGPKLLIQFQNNGVVDDSQLPKDRFSAERLKGVDSTLKIQPAKLEDSAVYLCASSLTSGTDTQYFGPGTRLTVL.

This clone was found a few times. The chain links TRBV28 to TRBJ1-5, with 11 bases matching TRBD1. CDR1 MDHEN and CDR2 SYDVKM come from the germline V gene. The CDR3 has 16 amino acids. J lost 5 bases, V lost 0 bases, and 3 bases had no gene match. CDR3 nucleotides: TGTGCCAGCAGTTTATGGGGGACAGGGGGTGATCAGCCCCAGCATTTT. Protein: CASSLWGTGGDQPQHF.

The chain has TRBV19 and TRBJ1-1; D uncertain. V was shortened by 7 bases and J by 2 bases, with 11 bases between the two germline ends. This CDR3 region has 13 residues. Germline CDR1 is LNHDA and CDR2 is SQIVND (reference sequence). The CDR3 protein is CASIISGNTEAFF. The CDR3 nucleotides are TGTGCCAGTATAATCAGCGGAAACACTGAAGCTTTCTTT.

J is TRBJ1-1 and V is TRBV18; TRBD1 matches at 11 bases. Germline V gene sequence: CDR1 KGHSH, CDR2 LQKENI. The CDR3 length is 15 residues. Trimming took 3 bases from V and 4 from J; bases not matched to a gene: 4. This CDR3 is CASSPEGQGGTEAFF. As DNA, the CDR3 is TGTGCCAGCTCACCTGAGGGACAGGGGGGCACTGAAGCTTTCTTT. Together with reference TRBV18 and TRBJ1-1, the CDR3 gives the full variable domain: NAGVMQNPRHLVRRRGQEARLRCSPMKGHSHVYWYRQLPEEGLKFMVYLQKENIIDESGMPKERFSAEFPKEGPSILRIQQVVRGDSAAYFCASSPEGQGGTEAFFGQGTRLTVV.

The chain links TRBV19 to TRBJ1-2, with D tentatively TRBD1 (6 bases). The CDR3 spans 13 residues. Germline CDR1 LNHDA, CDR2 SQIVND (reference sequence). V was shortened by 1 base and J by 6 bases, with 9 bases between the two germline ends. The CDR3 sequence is CASSIVQGDGYTF. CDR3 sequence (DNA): TGTGCCAGTAGTATAGTACAGGGAGATGGCTACACCTTC.